The 2 T cell receptor beta chains in this list originate from one sample, sequenced in a study of cytomegalovirus exposure and HLA in healthy donors. Both 60 Vbeta primers and 13 Jbeta primers went into the PCR. Data came from immunoSEQ multiplex PCR; TCRdb stores just in-frame clones and leaves some out. The sample holds about 160,000 clones, more than 65% seen once. The sequenced sample consisted of PBMCs. These receptors were collected from a man under 40 in good health and CMV-seronegative.

This clone was counted between two and nine times. V usage is TRBV6-5 and J usage is TRBJ2-7; TRBD2 aligns across 8 bases. The CDR3 has 15 amino acids. The germline CDR1 and CDR2 sequences are MNHEY and SVGAGI. J was trimmed by 1 base and V by 6 bases; bases with no gene match: 8. CDR3 in DNA: TGTGCCAGCAGAGTCGAACTAGCGGAATCCTACGAGCAGTACTTC. Amino acids: CASRVELAESYEQYF.

A single count supports this clone. The chain employs TRBV6-4 and TRBJ2-1; TRBD2 agrees at 8 bases. The trim removed 0 bases at V and 4 bases at J, leaving 8 bases unmatched. Per the germline V gene, CDR1 is MRHNA and CDR2 is SNTAGT. The CDR3 length is 17 residues. The CDR3 DNA reads as TGTGCCAGCAGTGACTCGAGTCGCGGCGGGGGGTACAATGAGCAGTTCTTC. Amino acids: CASSDSSRGGGYNEQFF.